In its sample, the clone carrying this TCR beta chain was seen a few times. What it recognizes is unknown. Preparing the TCRbeta library involved the use of unique molecular identifiers. One entry per CDR3 protein, called by TCRdb with MiXCR from the PCR reads. Of some 130,000 distinct CDR3 sequences listed, about 9.5% are singletons. This sample was taken from a study of T-cell reconstitution after alpha-beta-depleted transplantation in children. Study results and limitations: The high TCRbeta diversity at day 60 in some patients came from surviving recipient T cells and thymic progenitors. Diversity and T-cell counts at one year after transplant derived mostly from new T cells.

The input for sequencing was PBMCs, mostly from graft donor cells, taken 180 days after TCRalphabeta/CD19-depleted stem cell transplant. The sequence was obtained from a girl under two years old who had a stem cell transplant for combined immunodeficiency, so the T cells may come from the graft donor.

The CDR3 protein is CASSPKDRGSPSYEQYF. The CDR3 DNA reads TGTGCCAGCAGTCCAAAGGACAGGGGTTCCCCCTCCTACGAGCAGTACTTC. V and J are TRBV9 and TRBJ2-7; TRBD1 aligns across 9 bases. The trim removed 5 bases at V and 0 bases at J, leaving 12 bases unmatched. Germline V gene sequence: CDR1 SGDLS, CDR2 YYNGEE. The CDR3 consists of 17 residues.